These 26 T cell receptor beta chains share one sample of origin, sequenced in a study of T cell changes during pregnancy in multiple sclerosis. TCRdb's copy holds only in-frame clones and misses some; the assay was immunoSEQ multiplex PCR. The sample holds over 85,000 clones, more than 85% seen once. Source: peripheral blood, taken in the first trimester of pregnancy. Receptors were obtained from a female donor in good health, enrolled as a control in a pregnancy study.

The chain joins TRBV9 to TRBJ2-5; 11 bases are a match to TRBD2. The CDR3 consists of 15 residues. Germline trimming cut 3 bases from V and 2 bases from J; bases unmatched to any gene: 3. Looked up from germline, CDR1 is SGDLS and CDR2 is YYNGEE. In DNA form, the CDR3 reads TGTGCCAGCAGCGCTGTAGCGGGGGGGCAAGAGACCCAGTACTTC. Encoded protein: CASSAVAGGQETQYF.

The rearrangement uses TRBV27 and TRBJ2-1; D is possibly TRBD1 (5 bases). The CDR3 has 14 residues. Germline CDR1 MNHEY, CDR2 SMNVEV (reference sequence). Trimming took off 0 bases at V and 6 bases at J, with 9 bases between the two ends. CDR3 nucleotides: TGTGCCAGCAGTTTATCAGGGGAAGGCAATGAGCAGTTCTTC. Protein sequence: CASSLSGEGNEQFF.

The gene calls are TRBV4-1 and TRBJ1-1, with D unresolved. Germline V gene sequence: CDR1 MGHRA, CDR2 YSYEKL. This CDR3 is built from 15 residues. V was trimmed by 4 bases and J by 5 bases, leaving 17 bases between them. CDR3 sequence reads: CASSPRIGGGTEAFF. The CDR3 region has the DNA TGCGCCAGCAGCCCCCGGATAGGCGGTGGGACTGAAGCTTTCTTT.

J is TRBJ1-1 and V is TRBV9; the D is unclear. CDR3 length equals 11 residues. Germline loops: CDR1 SGDLS, CDR2 YYNGEE. Trimming removed 4 bases at V and 5 bases at J, with 6 bases between. The CDR3 sequence: CASSPGTEAFF. DNA for the CDR3: TGTGCCAGCAGCCCCGGGACTGAAGCTTTCTTT.

V gene TRBV28 combines with J gene TRBJ1-4; 7 bases are a match to TRBD1. The CDR3 totals 15 residues. Trimming cost V 5 bases and J 7 bases; bases outside gene matches: 10. The germline V gene encodes CDR1 MDHEN and CDR2 SYDVKM. The CDR3 DNA reads as TGTGCCAGCAGTAACAGGGGACGGGGCGGTGAAAAACTGTTTTTT. Amino acids: CASSNRGRGGEKLFF.

With regard to this clone: Germline and junction disagree at one end, which may indicate a read error. The sample has other DNA sequences that encode this CDR3 too. The gene calls are TRBV29-1 and TRBJ1-2; D perhaps matches TRBD1 (5 bases). From germline, CDR1 is SQVTM and CDR2 ANQGSEA. The CDR3 is 13 residues long. CDR3 amino acids: CSVARGGLGGYTF. CDR3 nucleotides: TGTAGCGTTGCGAGGGGAGGTCTAGGTGGCTACACCTTC.

This clone has just a few counts. V gene TRBV4-1 combines with J gene TRBJ2-7, with 8 bases identical to TRBD2. In germline, CDR1 is MGHRA, CDR2 YSYEKL. V dropped 0 bases and J dropped 8; count of bases not matched to a gene: 3. The length of the CDR3 is 13 residues. The CDR3 bases are TGCGCCAGCAGCCAAGAAGGACTAGCCCAGCAGTACTTC. Translated, it gives CASSQEGLAQQYF.

The chain recombines TRBV2 with TRBJ1-1; TRBD1 is a possible D gene (6 bases). The CDR3 spans 15 residues. CDR1 and CDR2 (germline): SNHLY, FYNNEI. V gave up 8 bases and J gave up 0 bases, with 16 bases separating them. The CDR3 spells CASLRQQGLNTEAFF. For the CDR3, the DNA is TGTGCCAGCTTACGTCAACAGGGCTTGAACACTGAAGCTTTCTTT.

The gene calls are TRBV7-9 and TRBJ2-7; tentative D call: TRBD1 (5 bases). The CDR3 extends over 15 amino acids. The germline V gene encodes CDR1 SEHNR and CDR2 FQNEAQ (reference sequence). Trimming left V 5 bases short and J 0 bases short, with 14 bases between. The CDR3 loop reads CASSRQLTVSYEQYF. CDR3 nucleotide sequence: TGTGCCAGCAGCAGACAGCTAACCGTCTCCTACGAGCAGTACTTC.

The genes are TRBV5-1 and TRBJ1-4; D uncertain. CDR3 length: 14 residues. The germline V gene has CDR1 SGHRS and CDR2 YFSETQ. Trimming stripped 2 bases from V and 4 bases from J, with 9 bases between. In nucleotides, the CDR3 is TGCGCCAGCAGCTTTGGTCAGTATAATGAAAAACTGTTTTTT. Residues: CASSFGQYNEKLFF. The whole variable domain, remainder taken from reference TRBV5-1 and TRBJ1-4, is KAGVTQTPRYLIKTRGQQVTLSCSPISGHRSVSWYQQTPGQGLQFLFEYFSETQRNKGNFPGRFSGRQFSNSRSEMNVSTLELGDSALYLCASSFGQYNEKLFFGSGTQLSVL.

The rearrangement links TRBV25-1 to TRBJ1-2, with 9 bases identical to TRBD1. Unmatched junction bases numbered 5, after V lost 2 bases and J lost 10 bases. Germline V gene lookup returns CDR1 MGHDK and CDR2 SYGVNS. This CDR3 comprises 13 residues. The CDR3 coding sequence is TGTGCCAGCAGTGAACCGGGACAGGGAGCCTACACCTTC. Residues: CASSEPGQGAYTF.

This sequence joins TRBV7-2 and TRBJ1-4; D is ambiguous. V gave up 5 bases and J gave up 0 bases, with 10 bases separating them. There are 15 residues in the CDR3. Germline assignment: CDR1 SGHTA and CDR2 FQGNSA. CDR3 nucleotide sequence: TGTGCCAGCAGCGCCAGAAGATCAACTAATGAAAAACTGTTTTTT. It translates to CASSARRSTNEKLFF.

The chain combines TRBV18 with TRBJ1-6; D might be TRBD1 (6 bases). Germline V gene lookup returns CDR1 KGHSH and CDR2 LQKENI. The CDR3 loop spans 17 amino acids. The germline V and J ends were trimmed by 4 bases and 10 bases, with 23 bases remaining between them. The CDR3 region is CASSRTLNQGGDSPLHF. In DNA form, the CDR3 reads TGTGCCAGCTCACGGACATTGAACCAAGGGGGGGACTCACCCCTCCACTTT.

V usage is TRBV7-9 and J usage is TRBJ1-5; D unresolved. The CDR3 covers 13 residues. CDR1 is SEHNR and CDR2 is FQNEAQ in the germline V gene (reference sequence). V lost 3 bases and J 6 bases, leaving 9 bases between the germline ends. CDR3 DNA sequence: TGTGCCAGCAGCTTGGAGGAGGGTCAGCCCCAGCATTTT. It translates to CASSLEEGQPQHF. The variable domain in full, completed from reference TRBV7-9 and TRBJ1-5, reads DTGVSQNPRHKITKRGQNVTFRCDPISEHNRLYWYRQTLGQGPEFLTYFQNEAQLEKSRLLSDRFSAERPKGSFSTLEIQRTEQGDSAMYLCASSLEEGQPQHFGDGTRLSIL.

The chain is built from TRBV10-3 and TRBJ2-5; 10 bases agree with TRBD2. The CDR3 runs to 13 residues. With V trimmed by 10 bases and J by 8 bases, 10 bases remained unmatched. Per germline, CDR1 ENHRY and CDR2 SYGVKD. The CDR3 DNA is TGTGCCACACGGACTAGCGGCGGGGACACCCAGTACTTC. It codes for CATRTSGGDTQYF.

CDR3 sequence: CASSVTGGEQFF. The DNA of the CDR3 is TGTGCCAGCAGTGTTACGGGAGGTGAGCAGTTCTTC. V is TRBV25-1 and J is TRBJ2-1; 7 bases map to TRBD2. Germline CDR1 reads MGHDK; CDR2 reads SYGVNS. This CDR3 contains 12 residues. With V trimmed by 4 bases and J by 9 bases, 3 bases remained unmatched.

The chain employs TRBV14 and TRBJ2-5; D remains unclear. Germline CDR1 reads SGHDN; CDR2 reads FVKESK. Deletions cut 5 bases from V and 5 bases from J, with 12 bases between. The CDR3 runs to 13 residues. Here the CDR3 reads CASSVRGAETQYF. In DNA form, the CDR3 reads TGTGCCAGCAGCGTACGCGGAGCGGAGACCCAGTACTTC.

This clone was counted once. The rearrangement links TRBV6-6 to TRBJ1-5; TRBD1 aligns across 7 bases. The CDR3 loop spans 14 amino acids. Unmatched junction bases numbered 2, after V lost 2 bases and J lost 4 bases. Germline CDR1 is MNHNY and CDR2 is SVGAGI (reference sequence). Here the CDR3 DNA reads TGTGCCAGCAGTTACGGGACAGTAAATCAGCCCCAGCATTTT. Its translation is CASSYGTVNQPQHF.

The CDR3 DNA follows: TGTGCCAGCAGTTACTCGGGCTCAGGGGAGGAAGCTTTCTTT. This codes for CASSYSGSGEEAFF. The gene calls are TRBV6-5 and TRBJ1-1; a possible D gene is TRBD1 (6 bases). The germline CDR1 and CDR2 sequences are MNHEY and SVGAGI. The V end was cut by 0 bases, the J end by 8 bases, with 13 bases between. CDR3 length equals 14 residues.

The chain combines TRBV2 with TRBJ2-6, with D tentatively TRBD1 (6 bases). CDR3 length equals 16 residues. Trimming removed 3 bases from V and 0 bases from J, with 9 bases in between. In germline, CDR1 is SNHLY, CDR2 FYNNEI. As DNA, the CDR3 is TGTGCCAGCAGTGACAGGGGACCCTCTGGGGCCAACGTCCTGACTTTC. It yields the protein CASSDRGPSGANVLTF.

The chain carries TRBV12-5 and TRBJ2-7; 7 nucleotides align to TRBD1. V lost 6 bases, J lost 7 bases, and 6 bases stayed unmatched. Germline V gene lookup returns CDR1 LGHNT and CDR2 FRNRAP. This CDR3 has 12 residues. CDR3 protein: CASGKGQREQYF. DNA for the CDR3: TGTGCTAGTGGAAAGGGACAGCGAGAGCAGTACTTC.

The genes are TRBV7-2 and TRBJ1-1; D remains ambiguous. Germline loops: CDR1 SGHTA, CDR2 FQGNSA. The CDR3 loop spans 16 amino acids. Trimming cost V 1 base and J 1 base, with 13 bases left between them. This chain's CDR3 is CASSLGIPGGNTEAFF. The DNA of the CDR3 is TGTGCCAGCAGCTTAGGAATTCCGGGTGGGAACACTGAAGCTTTCTTT.

This clone was found a few times. V gene TRBV6-6 combines with J gene TRBJ2-5; D is ambiguous. V shed 2 bases and J shed 1 base, with 8 bases lying between them. Looked up from germline, CDR1 is MNHNY and CDR2 is SVGAGI (reference sequence). There are 14 residues in the CDR3. CDR3 bases: TGTGCCAGCAGTTACCCGATGAGCCAAGAGACCCAGTACTTC. Translating it yields CASSYPMSQETQYF.

This clone was seen a few times. The chain recombines TRBV7-9 with TRBJ1-2; D gene ambiguous. V lost 1 base to trimming and J lost 2 bases, with 5 bases between them. The CDR3 runs 13 residues. Germline V gene sequence: CDR1 SEHNR, CDR2 FQNEAQ (reference sequence). DNA of the CDR3: TGTGCCAGCAGCTTAGGGCAGAACTATGGCTACACCTTC. Protein sequence: CASSLGQNYGYTF.

This chain connects TRBV14 to TRBJ2-7, with unresolved D. The CDR3 contains 13 residues. CDR1 and CDR2 from the germline V gene are SGHDN and FVKESK. Trimming removed 0 bases at V and 10 bases at J, with 13 bases between. CDR3 sequence: CASSQERKSRQYF. The CDR3 DNA reads as TGTGCCAGCAGCCAAGAGAGGAAGAGTCGACAGTACTTC.

The chain combines TRBV19 with TRBJ2-6, with unresolved D. From germline, CDR1 is LNHDA and CDR2 SQIVND (reference sequence). V shed 7 bases and J shed 0 bases, with 10 bases lying between them. The CDR3 spans 15 residues. This CDR3 is CASKSVHSGANVLTF. The CDR3 DNA reads TGTGCCAGTAAGAGCGTGCACTCTGGGGCCAACGTCCTGACTTTC.